The 21 T cell receptor beta chains below come from one sample, sequenced in a study of blood T cells in healthy people across ages. Next came a second PCR, run for about 7 to 12 cycles, which used a sample-barcoded 5' primer along with a J-beta primer mix. TCRdb recomputed calls from the 5' RACE reads with MiXCR, one row per CDR3 protein. The sample has more than 1,400,000 distinct CDR3 sequences; roughly 45% are singletons. What was sequenced was blood. These receptors originate from a woman between 18 and 30 years old in good health.

The V gene is TRBV20-1, the J gene TRBJ2-1; 8 bases are a match to TRBD2. Trimming removed 0 bases from V and 13 bases from J; junction bases left unmatched: 11. The length of the CDR3 is 14 residues. Germline V gene lookup returns CDR1 DFQATT and CDR2 SNEGSKA (reference sequence). CDR3: CSARDSVGGVSQFF. The CDR3 DNA is TGCAGTGCTAGAGATTCGGTCGGGGGGGTTAGTCAGTTCTTC.

V usage is TRBV15 and J usage is TRBJ2-5; D is perhaps TRBD2 (6 bases). The DNA end is a closer match to TRBJ2-7, so the J assignment may be wrong. This CDR3 has 15 amino acids. Per germline, CDR1 LNHNV and CDR2 YYDKDF (reference sequence). The CDR3 reads CATSTELGLPDEQYF. The DNA of the CDR3 is TGTGCCACCAGCACCGAGCTGGGACTCCCTGACGAGCAGTACTTC.

The chain employs TRBV7-9 and TRBJ2-1; TRBD1 agrees at 7 bases. This CDR3 comprises 16 residues. Germline V gene sequence: CDR1 SEHNR, CDR2 FQNEAQ (reference sequence). The ends lost 1 base at V and 7 bases at J; junction bases unmatched: 10. CDR3 coding DNA: TGTGCCAGCAGCTTAGTAGGGGGCAAGACAGCAAATGAGCAGTTCTTC. This translates into CASSLVGGKTANEQFF.

The gene calls are TRBV7-9 and TRBJ2-1; D call uncertain. Gene TRBJ2-7 matches the end of the DNA better, so the J call may be wrong. The CDR3 has 12 amino acids. The germline gives CDR1 SEHNR, CDR2 FQNEAQ (reference sequence). For the CDR3, the DNA is TGTGCCAGCAGCCCGTACTACAATGAGCAGTACTTC. Protein: CASSPYYNEQYF.

This clonotype was seen a handful of times. The CDR3 bases are TGTGCCAGCAGCCCTCCCACGGACAGAGAAGCTTTCTTT. Its protein product is CASSPPTDREAFF. The V and J genes are TRBV7-2 and TRBJ1-1; D perhaps matches TRBD1 (6 bases). This CDR3 spans 13 amino acids. V dropped 5 bases and J dropped 8 bases, with 15 bases sitting between them. Germline V CDR1 and CDR2: SGHTA, FQGNSA. Full variable domain (remainder filled in from reference TRBV7-2 and TRBJ1-1): GAGVSQSPSNKVTEKGKDVELRCDPISGHTALYWYRQSLGQGLEFLIYFQGNSAPDKSGLPSDRFSAERTGGSVSTLTIQRTQQEDSAVYLCASSPPTDREAFFGQGTRLTVV.

This rearrangement joins TRBV11-2 to TRBJ2-2; the match to TRBD1 covers 7 bases. CDR3 size: 15 residues. The V gene end was trimmed by 5 bases and the J gene end by 7 bases; junction bases not matched to a gene: 10. The germline CDR1 and CDR2 sequences are SGHAT and FQNNGV. CDR3 protein: CASSTQGYAGGELFF. CDR3 sequence (DNA): TGTGCCAGCAGCACACAGGGGTATGCGGGCGGGGAGCTGTTTTTT.

This chain joins TRBV11-2 and TRBJ2-1, with TRBD2 as a possible D gene (7 bases). Trimming pared 5 bases from V and 2 bases from J, leaving 16 bases between. This CDR3 has 16 residues. Per the germline V gene, CDR1 is SGHAT and CDR2 is FQNNGV. The CDR3 protein is CASSRGGGYAYNEQFF. The DNA of the CDR3 is TGTGCCAGCAGCCGAGGGGGGGGGTATGCCTACAATGAGCAGTTCTTC.

This clonotype was seen a handful of times. The chain employs TRBV5-1 and TRBJ1-4, with unresolved D. The CDR3 covers 15 residues. Germline CDR1 reads SGHRS; CDR2 reads YFSETQ. V lost 1 base, J lost 1 base, and 8 bases lay in between. CDR3 loop: CASSLRPETNEKLFF. CDR3 DNA: TGCGCCAGCAGCTTGAGGCCGGAAACTAATGAAAAACTGTTTTTT.

This clonotype has just a few counts. No DNA is shown, since the ends of the CDR3 on it are uncertain; the CDR3 is the one TCRdb lists. The chain is built from TRBV21-1 and TRBJ1-1; TRBD1 was called by the table and not checked on the DNA. TRBV21-1 is a listed pseudogene. Counting both end residues, the CDR3 totals 15 amino acids. The CDR3 reads CASSWGVGIDTEAFF.

There are many counts of this clonotype. V usage is TRBV29-1 and J usage is TRBJ2-5, with 11 bases matching TRBD2. CDR1 SQVTM and CDR2 ANQGSEA come from the germline V gene. V dropped 6 bases and J dropped 5; count of bases not matched to a gene: 8. The CDR3 has 14 amino acids. CDR3 coding DNA: TGCAGCGTGGCTACTAGCGGGAGTGGGGAGACCCAGTACTTC. Translation: CSVATSGSGETQYF.

This chain uses TRBV7-2 with TRBJ2-2; D uncertain. The germline V gene has CDR1 SGHTA and CDR2 FQGNSA. The CDR3 consists of 14 residues. Trimming pared 3 bases from V and 0 bases from J, leaving 5 bases between. The CDR3 is CASSFDANTGELFF. In DNA form, the CDR3 reads TGTGCCAGCAGCTTTGACGCGAACACCGGGGAGCTGTTTTTT.

This clonotype was seen at least ten times. This chain connects TRBV9 to TRBJ2-1; unclear D gene. This CDR3 has 12 residues. Trimming shortened V by 5 bases and J by 7 bases, and 10 bases separated the two germline ends. In germline, CDR1 is SGDLS, CDR2 YYNGEE. The CDR3 coding sequence is TGTGCCAGCAGTGTCCTGGGTAATGAGCAGTTCTTC. This translates into CASSVLGNEQFF.

The J gene is TRBJ1-5, the V gene TRBV7-2, with 9 positions matching TRBD1. The CDR3 covers 16 residues. From germline, CDR1 is SGHTA and CDR2 FQGNSA. The V and J ends lost 5 bases and 1 base, in that order; junction bases with no gene match: 6. The CDR3 bases are TGTGCCAGCAGCATACAGGGGGCAATGAGCAATCAGCCCCAGCATTTT. Translation: CASSIQGAMSNQPQHF.

This clonotype was counted between two and nine times. J is TRBJ1-2 and V is TRBV7-9, with D perhaps TRBD1 (6 bases). The CDR3 spans 16 residues. Between the trimmed V and J ends, which lost 5 bases and 2 bases, there was a span of 18 bases. From germline, CDR1 is SEHNR and CDR2 FQNEAQ (reference sequence). The CDR3 coding sequence is TGTGCCAGCAGCCCTTCGGACAGCTTCTACAACTATGGCTACACCTTC. It codes for CASSPSDSFYNYGYTF.

The genes are TRBV7-2 and TRBJ1-2; weak D call: TRBD1 (6 bases). The CDR3 spans 15 residues. Germline values: CDR1 SGHTA, CDR2 FQGNSA. The V end was cut by 2 bases, the J end by 1 base, with 11 bases between. The CDR3 is CASSLRRGVNYGYTF. The CDR3 DNA follows: TGTGCCAGCAGCTTAAGGAGGGGGGTTAACTATGGCTACACCTTC.

This clonotype was recorded many times. A junction boundary mismatches the germline segment, possibly from a read error. J is TRBJ2-5 and V is TRBV5-1, with 7 bases lining up with TRBD1. There are 13 residues in the CDR3. Germline CDR1 and CDR2: SGHRS and YFSETQ. The CDR3 loop reads CASSPDRAETQYF. For the CDR3, the DNA is TGTGCCAGCAGCCCAGACAGGGCGGAGACCCAGTACTTC. The full variable domain, rest sourced from reference TRBV5-1 and TRBJ2-5, is KAGVTQTPRYLIKTRGQQVTLSCSPISGHRSVSWYQQTPGQGLQFLFEYFSETQRNKGNFPGRFSGRQFSNSRSEMNVSTLELGDSALYLCASSPDRAETQYFGPGTRLLVL.

A few counts support this clonotype. The chain is built from TRBV15 and TRBJ2-3; tentative D call: TRBD2 (7 bases). CDR1 is LNHNV and CDR2 is YYDKDF in the germline V gene (reference sequence). The CDR3 is made up of 16 amino acids. Between the trimmed V and J ends, which lost 0 bases and 3 bases, there was a span of 13 bases. CDR3 nucleotide sequence: TGTGCCACCAGCAGAGAGGCGGGGGCTAAGACAGATACGCAGTATTTT. It encodes CATSREAGAKTDTQYF.

The chain is built from TRBV14 and TRBJ2-1; D unclear. Germline assignment: CDR1 SGHDN and CDR2 FVKESK. Trimming removed 4 bases from V and 8 bases from J, with 12 bases in between. The CDR3 sequence is 13 residues long. The CDR3 coding sequence is TGTGCCAGCAGCCGTCAGTTACGCGATGAGCAGTTCTTC. Its translation: CASSRQLRDEQFF. Full variable domain (missing parts from reference TRBV14 and TRBJ2-1): EAGVTQFPSHSVIEKGQTVTLRCDPISGHDNLYWYRRVMGKEIKFLLHFVKESKQDESGMPNNRFLAERTGGTYSTLKVQPAELEDSGVYFCASSRQLRDEQFFGPGTRLTVL.

In the case of this clonotype: A much larger clone differs by one base, so this may be a read error. V is TRBV29-1 and J is TRBJ2-1; D uncertain. The DNA end lines up better with TRBJ2-7; the J call may be wrong. Germline CDR1 reads SQVTM; CDR2 reads ANQGSEA. CDR3 length equals 12 residues. The CDR3 sequence: CSVEDSNNEQYF. The CDR3 DNA reads as TGCAGCGTTGAAGACTCCAACAATGAGCAGTACTTC.

The CDR3, as DNA: TGCAGTGCTGCGCCGGGACTAGCGGGATTAAGGGGAGATACGCAGTATTTT. Translated: CSAAPGLAGLRGDTQYF. V usage is TRBV20-1 and J usage is TRBJ2-3; 13 bases map to TRBD2. Per the germline V gene, CDR1 is DFQATT and CDR2 is SNEGSKA (reference sequence). Losses at the gene ends were 5 bases for V and 5 bases for J; bases not matched to a gene: 13. This CDR3 is built from 17 residues.

A few counts support this clonotype. The chain combines TRBV10-3 with TRBJ2-7, with D tentatively TRBD2 (5 bases). The CDR3 spans 14 residues. CDR1 is ENHRY, CDR2 SYGVKD, per germline. Trimming removed 10 bases at V and 4 bases at J, with 20 bases between. The CDR3 DNA sequence: TGTGCCACCCTGGGGAGCGAGGCAAATTACGAGCAGTACTTC. It yields the protein CATLGSEANYEQYF.